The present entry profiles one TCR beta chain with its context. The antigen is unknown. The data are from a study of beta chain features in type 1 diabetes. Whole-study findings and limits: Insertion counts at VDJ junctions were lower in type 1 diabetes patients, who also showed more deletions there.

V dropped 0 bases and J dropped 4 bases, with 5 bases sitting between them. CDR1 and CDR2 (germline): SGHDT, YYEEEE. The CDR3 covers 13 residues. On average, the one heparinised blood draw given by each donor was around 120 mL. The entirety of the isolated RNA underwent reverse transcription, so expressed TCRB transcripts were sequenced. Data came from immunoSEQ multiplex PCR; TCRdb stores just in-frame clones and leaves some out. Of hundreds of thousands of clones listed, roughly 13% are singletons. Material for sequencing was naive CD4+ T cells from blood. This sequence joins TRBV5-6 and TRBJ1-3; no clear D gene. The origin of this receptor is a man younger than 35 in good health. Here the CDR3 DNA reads TGTGCCAGCAGCTTGGACAGAGGAAACACCATATATTTT. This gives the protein CASSLDRGNTIYF.